The clone carrying this T cell receptor beta chain has only one observation. The data are from a study of Tregs in tolerant kidney transplant recipients. Data came from immunoSEQ multiplex PCR; TCRdb stores just in-frame clones and leaves some out. Here the sample spans some 57,000 clones, about 90% being singletons. Related graft donors supplied nonmyeloablative bone marrow transplants, and mixed chimerism was transient. The CDR3 sequence is 17 residues long. CDR1 SGHAT and CDR2 FQDESV come from the germline V gene (reference sequence). After removal of 6 bases from V and 7 bases from J, the junction contained 13 bases not matched to a gene.

Sequencing was performed on CD8+ T cells from blood (PBMCs), taken 24 months after the transplant. The chain recombines TRBV11-1 with TRBJ2-5; 14 nucleotides match TRBD2. The sequence was obtained from a human patient who received a combined kidney and bone marrow transplant. Part of the T cell pool may stem from the graft donor. Here the CDR3 DNA reads TGTGCCAGCAGGTTTGGGACGGGACTAGCGGGGGAGTTGACCCAGTACTTC. Its protein is CASRFGTGLAGELTQYF.